The clone carrying this T cell receptor (beta chain) was observed many times. One junction end does not reproduce the germline sequence, and a read error may be involved. The data are from a study of T-cell reconstitution after alpha-beta-depleted transplantation in children. The CDR3 covers 14 residues. From germline, CDR1 is SGHRS and CDR2 YFSETQ. Unique molecular identifiers were used to barcode this TCRbeta library. From the PCR reads, TCRdb called clonotypes with MiXCR, one entry per CDR3 protein. This table holds a few hundred thousand distinct CDR3 sequences, more than 9% found once. The starting material was PBMCs from the stem cell graft donor, obtained from the stem cell graft. The chain uses TRBV5-1 and TRBJ2-2; D may be TRBD2 (7 bases). The source of this sequence is a human donor who donated a stem cell graft to a child with SCID. The CDR3 DNA is TGTGCCAGCAGTTTAGGGGGGGACACCGGGGAGCTGTTTTTT. Amino acid sequence: CASSLGGDTGELFF.